The rows below give T cell receptor beta chains drawn from one sample of a study of blood T cell repertoires in COVID-19. Sequencing was performed with immunoSEQ multiplex PCR; in TCRdb, only in-frame clones are kept and a portion is missing. Of roughly 160,000 clones in the sample, around 84% were seen once. Material: peripheral blood. These receptors came from a man between 60 and 75 years old with COVID-19, enrolled during active disease. Both conserved end residues are part of each CDR3. D genes are given only for firm matches. For some rows the clone size is stated as once, few or many, or as a class when expanded; others skip it.

TRBJ1-1	TRBD1	-	TRBV7-2	CASSYHRGANTEAFF	TGTGCCAGCAGCTACCACAGGGGGGCGAACACTGAAGCTTTCTTT
TRBJ1-2	TRBD1	once	TRBV19	CASSDTGTGAYYGYTF	TGTGCCAGTAGTGACACCGGGACAGGGGCGTACTATGGCTACACCTTC
TRBJ2-7	TRBD1	-	TRBV6-5	CASSNRWTGNYEQYF	TGTGCCAGCAGTAACCGCTGGACAGGGAACTACGAGCAGTACTTC
TRBJ2-2	TRBD2	-	TRBV6-5	CASSFGGRGNTGELFF	TGTGCCAGCAGTTTCGGCGGGAGGGGTAACACCGGGGAGCTGTTTTTT
TRBJ2-1	-	-	TRBV5-1	CASSLASGTNFEQFF	TGCGCCAGCAGCTTGGCTTCCGGGACAAACTTCGAGCAGTTCTTC
TRBJ1-5	-	-	TRBV12-3/TRBV12-4	CASSLQDNQPQHF	TGTGCCAGCAGTTTGCAGGATAATCAGCCCCAGCATTTT
TRBJ2-1	TRBD1	-	TRBV9	CASSAMGQGGGEQFF	TGTGCCAGCAGCGCTATGGGACAGGGGGGTGGTGAGCAGTTCTTC
TRBJ2-7	-	-	TRBV7-9	CASSLFSDYEQYF	TGTGCCAGCAGCTTATTTTCAGACTACGAGCAGTACTTC
TRBJ1-2	TRBD1	-	TRBV7-9	CASSATRDRGLTF	TGTGCCAGCAGCGCCACCCGGGACAGGGGGCTTACCTTC
TRBJ2-3	TRBD2	-	TRBV6-2/TRBV6-3	CASSYTFGGGDRDTQYF	TGTGCCAGCAGTTATACCTTTGGCGGGGGGGATCGAGATACGCAGTATTTT
TRBJ1-4	-	-	TRBV6-2/TRBV6-3	CASSDTGVHGKLFF	TGTGCCAGCAGCGACACCGGGGTCCATGGAAAACTGTTTTTT
TRBJ2-2	-	-	TRBV6-5	CASRGGTENTGELFF	TGTGCCAGCAGGGGCGGGACGGAGAACACCGGGGAGCTGTTTTTT
TRBJ2-5	TRBD2	-	TRBV3-1/TRBV3-2	CASSQDRGTSGGLKETQYF	TGTGCCAGCAGCCAAGACCGCGGAACTAGCGGGGGGTTGAAAGAGACCCAGTACTTC
TRBJ1-2	-	once	TRBV7-9	CASSPQGGYTF	TGTGCCAGCAGTCCCCAGGGGGGCTACACCTTC
TRBJ1-4	-	once	TRBV6-6	CASREDAATNEKLFF	TGTGCCAGCAGGGAGGACGCTGCAACTAATGAAAAACTGTTTTTT
TRBJ2-5	TRBD2	-	TRBV15	CATSKGTSGLPQETQYF	TGTGCCACCAGCAAAGGGACTAGCGGACTCCCCCAAGAGACCCAGTACTTC
TRBJ2-3	TRBD2	once	TRBV5-1	CASSTGTSGRTDTQYF	TGCGCCAGCAGCACCGGGACTAGCGGCCGCACAGATACGCAGTATTTT
TRBJ1-1	-	-	TRBV25-1	CASSREGRMNTEAFF	TGTGCCAGCTCCCGAGAAGGCAGGATGAACACTGAAGCTTTCTTT
TRBJ1-1	-	few	TRBV10-3	CAITSTGTEAFF	TGTGCCATCACTAGTACGGGCACTGAAGCTTTCTTT
TRBJ1-4	-	-	TRBV19	CASSVDRKNEKLFF	TGTGCCAGTAGTGTAGACAGGAAGAATGAAAAACTGTTTTTT
TRBJ2-1	TRBD2	many	TRBV12-3/TRBV12-4	CASSTSGKQFF	TGTGCCAGCAGCACTAGCGGGAAACAGTTCTTC
TRBJ1-3	-	-	TRBV18	CASSQTANSGNTIYF	TGTGCCAGCTCGCAGACAGCTAACTCTGGAAACACCATATATTTT
TRBJ1-2	-	-	TRBV27	CASSFEGVGYGYTF	TGTGCCAGCAGTTTCGAGGGAGTGGGCTATGGCTACACCTTC
TRBJ1-1	-	-	TRBV2	CASSDSSWSGTEAFF	TGTGCCAGCAGTGATAGTAGCTGGTCTGGCACTGAAGCTTTCTTT
TRBJ1-2	TRBD1	few	TRBV28	CASSPGTGYGYTF	TGTGCCAGCAGTCCCGGGACAGGGTATGGCTACACCTTC
TRBJ2-7	TRBD2	-	TRBV29-1	CSAGGGGPTASGEQYF	TGCAGCGCCGGCGGGGGGGGCCCAACCGCGAGCGGGGAGCAGTACTTC
TRBJ1-6	-	-	TRBV5-6	CASSVGTPNSPLHF	TGTGCCAGCAGCGTCGGGACACCAAATTCACCCCTCCACTTT
TRBJ1-5	TRBD1	-	TRBV19	CASGGQVYQPQHF	TGTGCCAGTGGGGGACAGGTTTATCAGCCCCAGCATTTT
TRBJ2-1	-	-	TRBV7-3	CASSHGVHNEQFF	TGTGCCAGCAGCCACGGTGTACACAATGAGCAGTTCTTC
TRBJ1-2	TRBD1	-	TRBV2	CASKGQSSNYGYTF	TGTGCCAGCAAGGGACAGTCCTCTAACTATGGCTACACCTTC
TRBJ1-5	-	-	TRBV2	CASSPRRANQPQHF	TGTGCCAGCAGTCCCCGCAGGGCAAACCAGCCCCAGCATTTT
TRBJ2-1	TRBD2	-	TRBV14	CASSQRLAGEQFF	TGTGCCAGCAGCCAAAGACTAGCGGGGGAGCAGTTCTTC
TRBJ2-1	TRBD2	-	TRBV2	CASSLLAGGRNEQFF	TGTGCCAGCAGTTTACTAGCGGGGGGGCGAAATGAGCAGTTCTTC
TRBJ2-2	-	-	TRBV18	CASSTTGNTGELFF	TGTGCCAGCTCAACGACAGGGAACACCGGGGAGCTGTTTTTT
TRBJ2-7	TRBD1	once	TRBV3-1/TRBV3-2	CASSQEGVDRGPPRAYEQYF	TGTGCCAGCAGCCAAGAAGGGGTCGACAGGGGGCCACCTCGGGCCTACGAGCAGTACTTC
TRBJ1-3	TRBD1	-	TRBV29-1	CSAGGGNTIYF	TGCAGTGCAGGGGGAGGAAACACCATATATTTT
TRBJ2-5	-	-	TRBV28	CASSSQVWTAQETQYF	TGTGCCAGCAGTTCACAGGTATGGACGGCGCAAGAGACCCAGTACTTC
TRBJ1-2	-	-	TRBV24-1	CATSDSQTGWSGGYTF	TGTGCCACCAGTGATTCCCAGACAGGTTGGAGCGGTGGCTACACCTTC
TRBJ2-5	-	-	TRBV18	CASSLFPQETQYF	TGTGCCAGCTCACTCTTTCCTCAAGAGACCCAGTACTTC
TRBJ1-1	-	-	TRBV29-1	CSGGSGATEAFF	TGCAGCGGCGGGAGCGGGGCCACTGAAGCTTTCTTT
TRBJ1-6	TRBD1	-	TRBV19	CASRTGADYNSPLHF	TGTGCCAGTAGGACAGGGGCCGACTATAATTCACCCCTCCACTTT
TRBJ2-6	-	few	TRBV28	CASSRTAVSGANVLTF	TGTGCCAGCAGCCGAACCGCGGTATCCGGGGCCAACGTCCTGACTTTC
TRBJ1-1	TRBD1	-	TRBV12-3/TRBV12-4	CASGNSGGTEAFF	TGTGCCAGCGGCAACTCAGGGGGCACTGAAGCTTTCTTT
TRBJ1-1	TRBD1	-	TRBV11-2	CASSLGTLQGAGTEAFF	TGTGCCAGCAGCTTAGGGACTTTACAGGGGGCGGGAACTGAAGCTTTCTTT
TRBJ1-2	TRBD1	-	TRBV14	CASSPLPGQSYSNYGYTF	TGTGCCAGCAGCCCACTCCCGGGACAGTCTTATTCTAACTATGGCTACACCTTC
TRBJ2-5	-	-	TRBV7-2	CASTLGGGRRETQYF	TGTGCCAGCACCCTCGGCGGAGGCAGAAGGGAGACCCAGTACTTC
TRBJ2-1	TRBD2	-	TRBV18	CASSLLAGERNEQFF	TGTGCCAGCTCACTCTTAGCGGGAGAGAGAAATGAGCAGTTCTTC
TRBJ1-1	-	-	TRBV12-3/TRBV12-4	CASSREGNTEAFF	TGTGCCAGCAGTCGTGAGGGGAACACTGAAGCTTTCTTT
TRBJ1-4	-	-	TRBV18	CASSAGPVEKLFF	TGTGCCAGCTCGGCAGGGCCTGTAGAAAAACTGTTTTTT
TRBJ1-5	-	-	TRBV28	CASSLRGKGNQPQHF	TGTGCCAGCAGTTTAAGGGGGAAGGGCAATCAGCCCCAGCATTTT
TRBJ1-5	-	-	TRBV19	CASSITQTTWYSNQPQHF	TGTGCCAGTAGTATAACCCAGACAACCTGGTATAGCAATCAGCCCCAGCATTTT
TRBJ2-5	-	-	TRBV28	CASISGAFQETQYF	TGTGCCAGCATTTCAGGGGCCTTCCAAGAGACCCAGTACTTC
TRBJ2-6	-	-	TRBV24-1	CATQGSLSGANVLTF	TGTGCCACCCAGGGCAGTTTGTCTGGGGCCAACGTCCTGACTTTC
TRBJ2-5	-	-	TRBV19	CASNTMGGRETQYF	TGTGCCAGTAACACGATGGGGGGTCGCGAGACCCAGTACTTC
TRBJ1-5	-	-	TRBV27	CASSLWGFGNQPQHF	TGTGCCAGCAGTTTATGGGGCTTTGGCAATCAGCCCCAGCATTTT